Listed here are 11 T cell receptor beta chains from one sample, sequenced in a study of T cell responses to AZD1222 COVID-19 vaccine. Profiling relied on immunoSEQ multiplex PCR, and the TCRdb table lists in-frame clones only, not all of them. The table lists around 99,000 clones, about nine tenths of them singletons. The sequencing here drew on peripheral blood, taken on day 0 of AZD1222 vaccination. All receptors come from an adult in good health.

CDR3 region: CASSPRTGLNQPQHF. CDR3 sequence (DNA): TGTGCCAGCAGCCCAAGGACAGGGCTAAATCAGCCCCAGCATTTT. The chain links TRBV7-2 to TRBJ1-5; 8 bases align to TRBD1. CDR3 length equals 15 residues. CDR1 is SGHTA and CDR2 is FQGNSA in the germline V gene. V gave up 5 bases and J gave up 4 bases; unmatched junction bases: 7.

The V and J genes are TRBV18 and TRBJ2-5, with D hard to call. The germline gives CDR1 KGHSH, CDR2 LQKENI. Trimming took off 6 bases at V and 4 bases at J, with 15 bases between the two ends. The CDR3 covers 14 residues. CDR3 amino acids: CASSPRLRRETQYF. For the CDR3, the DNA is TGTGCCAGCTCGCCCCGCCTCCGGAGAGAGACCCAGTACTTC.

The V call is TRBV30, the J call TRBJ2-5; 7 positions agree with TRBD2. The CDR3 has 15 amino acids. Trimming at V came to 0 bases and at J to 5 bases, leaving 9 bases not matched to a gene. Germline CDR1 and CDR2: GTSNPN and SVGIG (reference sequence). This CDR3 is CAWSVGASGTETQYF. The CDR3 DNA follows: TGTGCCTGGAGTGTCGGGGCTAGCGGTACGGAGACCCAGTACTTC.

The CDR3 region has the DNA TGTGCCAGCAGTTTAGGGGGATCGAGGTTCGAGCAGTACTTC. It is translated as CASSLGGSRFEQYF. This sequence joins TRBV6-2 or TRBV6-3 and TRBJ2-7; tentative D call: TRBD1 (6 bases). Trimming removed 4 bases from V and 6 bases from J, with 16 bases in between. Germline-derived CDR1 and CDR2 are MNHEY and SVGEGT. This CDR3 spans 14 amino acids.

This clone has a single count. The chain joins TRBV6-4 to TRBJ2-3; the D is unclear. Germline V gives CDR1 MRHNA, CDR2 SNTAGT. V shed 2 bases and J shed 1 base, with 1 base lying between them. The CDR3 totals 12 residues. CDR3 coding DNA: TGTGCCAGCAGTGACGGCACAGATACGCAGTATTTT. Its protein product is CASSDGTDTQYF.

The chain links TRBV7-2 to TRBJ1-6; 11 bases match TRBD1. Losses at the gene ends were 2 bases for V and 6 bases for J; bases not matched to a gene: 9. The CDR3 length is 18 residues. CDR1 and CDR2 from the germline V gene are SGHTA and FQGNSA. CDR3 amino acids: CASSLTGQGAFSNSPLHF. The CDR3 DNA sequence: TGTGCCAGCAGCTTAACAGGACAGGGGGCTTTTAGTAATTCACCCCTCCACTTT.

The chain has TRBV3-1 (or the pseudogene TRBV3-2) and TRBJ1-1; maybe TRBD1 (5 bases). The CDR3 length is 15 residues. The V gene lost 2 bases and the J gene lost 3 bases, with 13 bases spanning the gap. The V gene's germline CDR1 is LGHDT and CDR2 YNNKEL (reference sequence). CDR3 amino acids: CASSQQTGGHTEAFF. The DNA for the CDR3 is TGTGCCAGCAGCCAACAAACAGGAGGCCACACTGAAGCTTTCTTT.

Notes on this clone: Other DNA sequences in the sample encode the same CDR3. The gene calls are TRBV9 and TRBJ2-5, with D hard to call. Per the germline V gene, CDR1 is SGDLS and CDR2 is YYNGEE. This CDR3 comprises 13 residues. The V end was cut by 0 bases, the J end by 2 bases, with 5 bases between. CDR3 bases: TGTGCCAGCAGCGTAGGAGGTCAAGAGACCCAGTACTTC. Translation: CASSVGGQETQYF.

J is TRBJ1-2 and V is TRBV7-2, with D perhaps matching TRBD1 (6 bases). Germline V gene data show CDR1 as SGHTA and CDR2 as FQGNSA. This CDR3 is built from 16 residues. V was pared by 1 base and J by 8 bases, with 20 bases between. CDR3 DNA sequence: TGTGCCAGCAGCTTAGGTTATGGGGGCCAAATAGAGGGCTACACCTTC. Its translation is CASSLGYGGQIEGYTF.

This sequence joins TRBV7-3 and TRBJ1-5; D gene ambiguous. From germline, CDR1 is SGHTA and CDR2 FQGTGA. The CDR3 is 13 residues long. V lost 5 bases and J lost 2, with 7 bases in between. The CDR3 loop reads CASSPGGNQPQHF. The CDR3 coding sequence is TGTGCCAGCAGCCCAGGAGGCAATCAGCCCCAGCATTTT.

The rearrangement uses TRBV25-1 and TRBJ2-7; D tentatively fits TRBD1 or TRBD2 (5 bases each). The CDR3 loop spans 16 amino acids. V was pared by 3 bases and J by 0 bases, with 15 bases between. Germline V gene lookup returns CDR1 MGHDK and CDR2 SYGVNS. The CDR3 protein is CASSEESGTLSYEQYF. The CDR3 region has the DNA TGTGCCAGCAGTGAGGAATCCGGGACCCTCTCCTACGAGCAGTACTTC.